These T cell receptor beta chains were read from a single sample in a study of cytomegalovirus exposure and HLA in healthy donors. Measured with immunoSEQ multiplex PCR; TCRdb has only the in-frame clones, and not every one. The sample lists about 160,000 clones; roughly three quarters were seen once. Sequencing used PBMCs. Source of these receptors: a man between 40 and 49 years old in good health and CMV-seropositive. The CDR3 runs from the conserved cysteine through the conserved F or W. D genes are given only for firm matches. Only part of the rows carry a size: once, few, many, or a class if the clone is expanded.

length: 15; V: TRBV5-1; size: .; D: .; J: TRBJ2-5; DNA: TGCGCCAGCAGCTCGAGTAGTGGGGCCCAAGAGACCCAGTACTTC; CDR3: CASSSSSGAQETQYF
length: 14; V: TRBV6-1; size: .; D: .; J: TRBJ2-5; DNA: TGTGCCAGCAGTGAAGCAAGGGGGGGGGAGACCCAGTACTTC; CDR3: CASSEARGGETQYF
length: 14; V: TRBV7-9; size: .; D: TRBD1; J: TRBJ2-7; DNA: TGTGCCAGCAGCTCAAGCCGGGACAGCTACGAGCAGTACTTC; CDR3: CASSSSRDSYEQYF
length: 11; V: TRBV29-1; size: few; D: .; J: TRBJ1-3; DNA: TGCAGCGTTGTGGGAGGGGACACCATATATTTT; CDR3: CSVVGGDTIYF
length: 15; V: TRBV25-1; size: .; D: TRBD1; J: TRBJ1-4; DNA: TGTGCCAGCAGTGACCCCGGGACAGGTAATGAAAAACTGTTTTTT; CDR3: CASSDPGTGNEKLFF
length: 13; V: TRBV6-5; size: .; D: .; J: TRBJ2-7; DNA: TGTGCCAGCAGTTACCCCGGGGGTAGTCAGCAGTACTTC; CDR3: CASSYPGGSQQYF
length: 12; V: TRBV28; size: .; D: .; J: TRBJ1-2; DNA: TGTGCCAGCAGTTTTCGGGGGGGTGGCTACACCTTC; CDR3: CASSFRGGGYTF
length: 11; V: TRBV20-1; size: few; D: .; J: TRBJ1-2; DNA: TGCAGTGCTAGCGGGGGATCTGGCTACACCTTC; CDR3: CSASGGSGYTF
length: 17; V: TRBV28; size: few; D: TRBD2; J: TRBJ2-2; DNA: TGTGCCACTCTCCGACCCGGGTGGGCTAGCGGGTCTGGGGAGCTGTTTTTT; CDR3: CATLRPGWASGSGELFF
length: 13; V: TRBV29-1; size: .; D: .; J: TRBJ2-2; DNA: TGCAGCGTTGAATTGAGGACACCCGGGGAGCTGTTTTTT; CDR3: CSVELRTPGELFF
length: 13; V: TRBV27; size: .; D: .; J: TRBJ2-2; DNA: TGTGCCAGCAGGGGGCGAAACACCGGGGAGCTGTTTTTT; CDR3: CASRGRNTGELFF
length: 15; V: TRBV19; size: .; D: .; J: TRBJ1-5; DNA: TGTGCCAGTAGTATACGGGGGTCACCTAATCAGCCCCAGCATTTT; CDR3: CASSIRGSPNQPQHF